Sequencing of this T cell receptor beta chain was carried out in a study of blood T cell repertoires in COVID-19. Study-level information: Samples came from the United States, Italy and Spain, spanning acute and convalescent COVID-19. PBMCs, B-cell-depleted T cells, or T cells provided the cDNA or gDNA that made up the material.

Here immunoSEQ multiplex PCR was the method, and the copy in TCRdb shows in-frame clones only, minus some. This table holds 190,000 or so clones, about 83% found once. In germline, CDR1 is MDHEN, CDR2 SYDVKM. The ends lost 5 bases at V and 3 bases at J; junction bases unmatched: 7. The CDR3 spans 15 residues. The clonotype originates from a man in his 60s who had recovered from COVID-19. Sample: peripheral blood. The chain has TRBV28 and TRBJ1-2, with 9 nucleotides matching TRBD1. The CDR3 region is CASSPRDRADYGYTF. For the CDR3, the DNA is TGTGCCAGCAGTCCTCGGGACAGGGCGGACTATGGCTACACCTTC.